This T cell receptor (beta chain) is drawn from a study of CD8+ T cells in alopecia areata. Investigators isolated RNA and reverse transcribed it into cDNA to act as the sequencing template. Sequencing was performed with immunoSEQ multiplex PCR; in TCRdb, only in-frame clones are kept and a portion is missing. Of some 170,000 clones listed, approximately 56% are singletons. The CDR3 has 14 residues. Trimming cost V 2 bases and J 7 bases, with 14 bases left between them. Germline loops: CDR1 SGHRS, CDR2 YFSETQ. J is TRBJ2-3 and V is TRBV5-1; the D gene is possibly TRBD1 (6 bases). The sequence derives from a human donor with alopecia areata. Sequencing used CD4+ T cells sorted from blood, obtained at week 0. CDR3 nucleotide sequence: TGCGCCAGCAGCTTAAGACAACAGGGAAATACGCAGTATTTT. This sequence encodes CASSLRQQGNTQYF.